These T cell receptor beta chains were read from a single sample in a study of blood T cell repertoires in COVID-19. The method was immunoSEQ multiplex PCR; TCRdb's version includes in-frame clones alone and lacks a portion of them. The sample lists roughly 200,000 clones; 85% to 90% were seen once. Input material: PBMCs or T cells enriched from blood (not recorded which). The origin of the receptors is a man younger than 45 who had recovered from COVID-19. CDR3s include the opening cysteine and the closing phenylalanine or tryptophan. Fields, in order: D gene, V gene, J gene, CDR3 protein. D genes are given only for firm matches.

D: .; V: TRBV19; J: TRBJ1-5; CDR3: CASTPGLSNQPQHF
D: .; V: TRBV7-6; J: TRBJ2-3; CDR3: CASSYGVGGPSDTQYF
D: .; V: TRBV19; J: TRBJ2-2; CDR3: CASTGQLGAAELFF
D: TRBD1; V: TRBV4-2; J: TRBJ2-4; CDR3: CASSQDQGARDRGRGNIQYF
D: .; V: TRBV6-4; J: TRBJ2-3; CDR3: CASSRVSTDTQYF
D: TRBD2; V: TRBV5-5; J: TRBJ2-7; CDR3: CASSPGASGRFSYEQYF
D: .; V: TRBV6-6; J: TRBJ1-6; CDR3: CASSRGGGEPLHF
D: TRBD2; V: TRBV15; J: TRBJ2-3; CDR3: CATSTRAGGTDTQYF
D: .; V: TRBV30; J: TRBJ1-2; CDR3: CAWSVPSRGKGYTF
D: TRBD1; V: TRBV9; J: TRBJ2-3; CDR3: CASSVGTASTDTQYF
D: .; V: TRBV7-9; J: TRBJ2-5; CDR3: CASSLGLTGKTQYF
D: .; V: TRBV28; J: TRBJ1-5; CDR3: CASLGQTDYSNQPQHF
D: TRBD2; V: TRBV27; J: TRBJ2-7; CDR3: CASSPRLSGGLYEQYF
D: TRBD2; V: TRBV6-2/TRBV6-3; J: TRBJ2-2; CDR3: CASSAPGLAANTGELFF
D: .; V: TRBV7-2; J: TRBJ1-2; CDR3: CASSLDRDYGYTF
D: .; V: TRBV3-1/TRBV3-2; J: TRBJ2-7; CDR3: CASSPQGFSYEQYF
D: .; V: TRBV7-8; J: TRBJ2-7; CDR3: CASSVPGTQTYEQYF
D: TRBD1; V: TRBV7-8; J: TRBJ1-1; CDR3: CASSLGAGTGITEAFF
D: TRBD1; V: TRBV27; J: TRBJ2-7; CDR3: CASSPGQIGIYYEQYF
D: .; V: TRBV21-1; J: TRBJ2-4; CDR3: CASSKGQGQNIQYF
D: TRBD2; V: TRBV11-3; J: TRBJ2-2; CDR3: CASSLDGLGNTGELFF
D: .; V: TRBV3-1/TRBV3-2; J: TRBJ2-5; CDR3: CASSQDWAQPQETQYF
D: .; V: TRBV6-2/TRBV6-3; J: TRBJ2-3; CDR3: CASSYSVQGSTDTQYF
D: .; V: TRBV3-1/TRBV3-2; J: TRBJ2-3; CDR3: CASSQDVGRNTDTQYF
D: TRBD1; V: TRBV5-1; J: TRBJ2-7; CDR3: CASSLVTGESYEQYF
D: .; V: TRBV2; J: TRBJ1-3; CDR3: CASRQTTFTENTIYF
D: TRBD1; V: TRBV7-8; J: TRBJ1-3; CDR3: CASSVPYRGRSGNTIYF
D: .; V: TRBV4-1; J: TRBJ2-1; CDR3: CASSQDLDSSYNEQFF
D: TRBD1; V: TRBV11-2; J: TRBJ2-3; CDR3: CASSLGMGQGADTQYF
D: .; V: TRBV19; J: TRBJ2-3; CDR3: CASSMGLGGDTQYF
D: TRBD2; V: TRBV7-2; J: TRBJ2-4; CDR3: CASSPQGLAGGKNIQYF
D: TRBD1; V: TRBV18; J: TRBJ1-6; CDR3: CASSPTGQGAYNSPLHF
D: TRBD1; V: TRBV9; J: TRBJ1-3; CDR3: CASSVNPGQGSGNTIYF
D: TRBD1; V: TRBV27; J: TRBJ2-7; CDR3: CASSLSPRQGVYEQYF
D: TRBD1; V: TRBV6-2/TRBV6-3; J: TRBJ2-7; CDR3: CASSYRTGPSGQYF
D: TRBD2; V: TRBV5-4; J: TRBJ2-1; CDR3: CASSLQAGGLGEQFF
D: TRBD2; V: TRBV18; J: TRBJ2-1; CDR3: CASSPLAGAYNEQFF